Below are 16 T cell receptor beta chains sequenced from a single sample in a study of CD8 T cells in ankylosing spondylitis. For these receptors, no antigen is known. Study conclusions and caveats: About eight highly homologous variants made up a TCR beta motif that seemed to typify ankylosing spondylitis blood.

TCRdb re-derived calls from the 5' RACE reads in MiXCR, one entry per CDR3 protein. The table has approximately 520,000 distinct CDR3 sequences, under 5.5% seen once. Sequenced sample: blood, either unsorted or a sorted T cell fraction (not recorded which). The source is a male donor with ankylosing spondylitis.

The sample holds many counts of this clonotype. The rearrangement joins TRBV9 to TRBJ1-5; D perhaps matches TRBD1 (6 bases). Trimming removed 3 bases at V and 6 bases at J, with 10 bases between. Germline V lookup: CDR1 SGDLS, CDR2 YYNGEE. The CDR3 has 13 residues. Here the CDR3 reads CASSAGAVQPQHF. CDR3 sequence (DNA): TGTGCCAGCAGCGCAGGGGCCGTTCAGCCCCAGCATTTT.

The rearrangement joins TRBV5-5 to TRBJ1-3; D possibly corresponds to TRBD1 (5 bases). CDR3 size: 15 residues. Per the germline V gene, CDR1 is SGHKS and CDR2 is YYEKEE (reference sequence). V lost 3 bases, J lost 0 bases, and 10 bases lay in between. CDR3 residues: CASSSGTFSGNTIYF. Here the CDR3 DNA reads TGTGCCAGCAGCTCCGGGACGTTCTCTGGAAACACCATATATTTT.

This clonotype has ten or more counts. The chain has TRBV29-1 and TRBJ2-1, with TRBD1 matching over 9 bases. The CDR3 is made up of 14 amino acids. The trim removed 6 bases at V and 3 bases at J, leaving 6 bases unmatched. Germline lookup yields CDR1 SQVTM and CDR2 ANQGSEA. The CDR3 region is CSVMGTGYYNEQFF. The CDR3 region has the DNA TGCAGCGTCATGGGGACAGGGTACTACAATGAGCAGTTCTTC.

This clonotype was seen repeatedly, ten times or more. The gene calls are TRBV12-3 or TRBV12-4 and TRBJ1-2; D not certain. Trimming took off 3 bases at V and 0 bases at J, with 8 bases between the two ends. The CDR3 is made up of 14 amino acids. CDR3 sequence: CASSLAYANYGYTF. In DNA, the CDR3 is TGTGCCAGCAGTTTGGCCTACGCTAACTATGGCTACACCTTC.

This clonotype was picked up many times. V gene TRBV20-1 combines with J gene TRBJ2-3, with 14 bases identical to TRBD2. There are 17 residues in the CDR3. With 5 bases clipped from V and 1 base from J, the junction kept 8 bases outside the gene matches. The germline V gene has CDR1 DFQATT and CDR2 SNEGSKA (reference sequence). For the CDR3, the DNA is TGCAGTGCTCTAGGACTAGCGGGAGGTGGGGGCACAGATACGCAGTATTTT. Its protein is CSALGLAGGGGTDTQYF.

This clonotype was seen only a few times. The chain is built from TRBV10-3 and TRBJ2-1; TRBD2 aligns across 12 bases. J lost 4 bases, V lost 0 bases, and 4 bases had no gene match. Germline CDR1 is ENHRY and CDR2 is SYGVKD. This CDR3 spans 17 amino acids. The CDR3 DNA reads as TGTGCCATCAGTGAGTCGCGGACTAGCGGGATTTACAATGAGCAGTTCTTC. Protein: CAISESRTSGIYNEQFF.

This clonotype has a count of ten or more. V usage is TRBV4-1 and J usage is TRBJ2-7; perhaps TRBD2 as D (6 bases). This CDR3 contains 17 residues. From germline, CDR1 is MGHRA and CDR2 YSYEKL. V lost 2 bases and J 6 bases, leaving 23 bases between the germline ends. CDR3 sequence reads: CASSQYIAVGTMIEQYF. CDR3 coding DNA: TGCGCCAGCAGCCAATACATAGCGGTCGGTACGATGATCGAGCAGTACTTC.

The sample holds many counts of this clonotype. The chain has TRBV7-2 and TRBJ1-1, with D tentatively TRBD1 (6 bases). V was pared by 2 bases and J by 8 bases, with 15 bases between. Germline CDR1 and CDR2: SGHTA and FQGNSA. The CDR3 is made up of 14 amino acids. The DNA for the CDR3 is TGTGCCAGCAGCTTAAGGGGTGGACAGCCAGAAGCTTTCTTT. This codes for CASSLRGGQPEAFF.

This clonotype was detected many times. The genes are TRBV9 and TRBJ1-2, with TRBD1 matching 9 bases. Germline loops: CDR1 SGDLS, CDR2 YYNGEE. This CDR3 comprises 15 residues. J was trimmed by 4 bases and V by 3 bases; bases with no gene match: 7. The CDR3 reads CASSGGQGPIYGYTF. The CDR3 DNA sequence: TGTGCCAGCAGCGGGGGACAGGGACCTATCTATGGCTACACCTTC.

This clonotype has a count of ten or more. The chain joins TRBV20-1 to TRBJ2-1, with TRBD1 matching 8 bases. The V and J ends lost 2 bases and 8 bases, in that order; junction bases with no gene match: 11. This CDR3 is built from 15 residues. The germline CDR1 and CDR2 sequences are DFQATT and SNEGSKA (reference sequence). CDR3 in DNA: TGCAGTGCTAGATTGGGGACAGGCATGATCGATGAGCAGTTCTTC. It encodes CSARLGTGMIDEQFF.

This clonotype has only a few counts. CDR3 bases: TGTGCCAGCAGTGGTTTAGGGACGGCTGAAGCTTTCTTT. Translation: CASSGLGTAEAFF. V is TRBV2 and J is TRBJ1-1; weak D call: TRBD1 (5 bases). Germline V lookup: CDR1 SNHLY, CDR2 FYNNEI. Trimming shortened V by 4 bases and J by 6 bases, and 12 bases separated the two germline ends. This CDR3 is built from 13 residues.

This clonotype was recorded at least ten times. The chain couples TRBV27 to TRBJ1-1, with a tentative D call TRBD1 (6 bases). The length of the CDR3 is 17 residues. Germline-derived CDR1 and CDR2 are MNHEY and SMNVEV (reference sequence). V shed 5 bases and J shed 1 base, with 20 bases lying between them. The CDR3 reads CASSPYSRDTANTEAFF. Here the CDR3 DNA reads TGTGCCAGCAGTCCCTACTCCCGGGACACAGCGAACACTGAAGCTTTCTTT.

This clonotype has ten or more counts. This sequence joins TRBV29-1 and TRBJ2-3; 7 nucleotides align to TRBD2. This CDR3 spans 14 amino acids. The trim removed 7 bases at V and 3 bases at J, leaving 10 bases unmatched. Per germline, CDR1 SQVTM and CDR2 ANQGSEA. The CDR3 DNA reads TGCAGCGCGCGGCGGGGGACTGAGACAGATACGCAGTATTTT. It encodes CSARRGTETDTQYF.

Many counts were recorded for this clonotype. The chain recombines TRBV7-9 with TRBJ2-2; 9 bases fit TRBD2. This CDR3 comprises 15 residues. CDR1 and CDR2 from the germline V gene are SEHNR and FQNEAQ (reference sequence). Trimming took 3 bases from V and 1 from J; bases not matched to a gene: 0. CDR3 sequence: CASSLTSGNTGELFF. CDR3 sequence (DNA): TGTGCCAGCAGCTTGACTAGCGGGAACACCGGGGAGCTGTTTTTT. The full variable domain, its missing parts supplied by reference TRBV7-9 and TRBJ2-2, is DTGVSQNPRHKITKRGQNVTFRCDPISEHNRLYWYRQTLGQGPEFLTYFQNEAQLEKSRLLSDRFSAERPKGSFSTLEIQRTEQGDSAMYLCASSLTSGNTGELFFGEGSRLTVL.

This clonotype was recorded at least ten times. The gene calls are TRBV6-2 or TRBV6-3 and TRBJ2-2; D remains ambiguous. Germline V gene sequence: CDR1 MNHEY, CDR2 SVGEGT. Trimming took off 7 bases at V and 3 bases at J, with 6 bases between the two ends. The CDR3 is made up of 12 amino acids. DNA for the CDR3: TGTGCCAGCACCACGTACACCGGGGAGCTGTTTTTT. Translation gives CASTTYTGELFF.

This clonotype was seen ten or more times. The chain uses TRBV4-1 and TRBJ1-4; D not resolved. V lost 1 base, J lost 16 bases, and 19 bases lay in between. The CDR3 has 14 residues. CDR1 MGHRA and CDR2 YSYEKL come from the germline V gene. The CDR3 nucleotides are TGCGCCAGCAGCCAAGGTGGGCGCGTTTTTCTTCAGTTTTTT. It specifies CASSQGGRVFLQFF.